This section outlines one T cell receptor (beta chain) sequence together with its context. What it recognizes is unknown. The sample belongs to a study of beta chain features in type 1 diabetes. General study points: There was a moderate but significant shortening of TCRB CDR3s in all four CD4+ subsets of Type 1 diabetes patients. Junctions at VDJ sites from type 1 diabetes patients had fewer insertions and more deletions.

Expressed TCRB transcripts got sequenced, as all isolated RNA was reverse transcribed. Method: immunoSEQ multiplex PCR; TCRdb's copy keeps in-frame clones and lacks some. Here the sample spans 150,000 or so clones, around 8.4% being singletons. The sequence came from a woman aged 18-29 years with type 1 diabetes. Sequencing was performed on central memory CD4+ T cells from blood.

As DNA, the CDR3 is TGTGCCAGCACCCCGCGGACAGTCAATGAGCAGTTCTTC. It yields the protein CASTPRTVNEQFF. The V gene is TRBV5-4, the J gene TRBJ2-1; tentative D call: TRBD1 (6 bases). The V end was cut by 6 bases, the J end by 6 bases, with 13 bases between. This CDR3 is built from 13 residues. The germline V gene has CDR1 SGHNT and CDR2 YYREEE (reference sequence).